The clone carrying this TCR beta chain has ten or more counts. The record originates from a study of T cells in Graves' hyperthyroidism and ophthalmopathy. Amplified TCR beta CDR3 regions came from RNA transcripts. The HTBI primer set served for first-round RT-PCR of the TCR CDR3. TCRdb itself ran the multiplex PCR reads through MiXCR, one entry per CDR3 protein. The table lists just over 550,000 distinct CDR3 sequences, around 45% of them singletons. The CDR3 totals 15 residues. V shed 6 bases and J shed 3 bases, with 14 bases lying between them. The sample taken for sequencing was peripheral blood or thyroid tissue (not recorded which). The chain combines TRBV12-3 or TRBV12-4 with TRBJ1-4, with D possibly TRBD1 on 6 matching bases. The sequence was collected from a woman aged 18-29 years with Graves' hyperthyroidism. CDR3 amino acids: CASSPQGYANEKLFF. DNA for the CDR3: TGTGCCAGCAGCCCTCAGGGGTATGCTAATGAAAAACTGTTTTTT.